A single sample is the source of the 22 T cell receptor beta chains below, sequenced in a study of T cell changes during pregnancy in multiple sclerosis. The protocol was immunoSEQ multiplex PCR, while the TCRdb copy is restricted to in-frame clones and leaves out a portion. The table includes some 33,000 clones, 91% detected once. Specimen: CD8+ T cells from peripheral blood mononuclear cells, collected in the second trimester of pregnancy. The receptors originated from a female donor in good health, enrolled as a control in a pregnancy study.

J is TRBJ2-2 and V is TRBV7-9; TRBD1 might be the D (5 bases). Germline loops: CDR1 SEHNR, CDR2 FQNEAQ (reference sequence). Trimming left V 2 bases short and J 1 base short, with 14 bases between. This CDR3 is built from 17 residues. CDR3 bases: TGTGCCAGCAGCTTACCCGGACACACCGAGAACACCGGGGAGCTGTTTTTT. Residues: CASSLPGHTENTGELFF. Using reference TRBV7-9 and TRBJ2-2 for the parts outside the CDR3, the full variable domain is DTGVSQNPRHKITKRGQNVTFRCDPISEHNRLYWYRQTLGQGPEFLTYFQNEAQLEKSRLLSDRFSAERPKGSFSTLEIQRTEQGDSAMYLCASSLPGHTENTGELFFGEGSRLTVL.

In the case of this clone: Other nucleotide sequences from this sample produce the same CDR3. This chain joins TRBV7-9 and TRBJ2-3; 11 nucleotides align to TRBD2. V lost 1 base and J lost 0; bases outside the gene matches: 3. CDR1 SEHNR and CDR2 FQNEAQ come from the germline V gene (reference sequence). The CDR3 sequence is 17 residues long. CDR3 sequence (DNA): TGTGCCAGCAGCTTAGGGCTAGCGGGGGGCAGCACAGATACGCAGTATTTT. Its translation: CASSLGLAGGSTDTQYF. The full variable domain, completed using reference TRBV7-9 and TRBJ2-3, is DTGVSQNPRHKITKRGQNVTFRCDPISEHNRLYWYRQTLGQGPEFLTYFQNEAQLEKSRLLSDRFSAERPKGSFSTLEIQRTEQGDSAMYLCASSLGLAGGSTDTQYFGPGTRLTVL.

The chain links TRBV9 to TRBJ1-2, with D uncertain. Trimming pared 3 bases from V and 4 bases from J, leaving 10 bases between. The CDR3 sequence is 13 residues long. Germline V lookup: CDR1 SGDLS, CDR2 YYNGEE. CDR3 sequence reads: CASSARGGYGYTF. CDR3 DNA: TGTGCCAGCAGCGCCCGGGGAGGCTATGGCTACACCTTC.

CDR3 loop: CASSPDRQETQYF. The CDR3 bases are TGTGCCAGCTCACCGGACAGGCAAGAGACCCAGTACTTC. J is TRBJ2-5 and V is TRBV18; 7 bases match TRBD1. This CDR3 spans 13 amino acids. Germline V gene data show CDR1 as KGHSH and CDR2 as LQKENI. The V segment lost 3 bases and the J segment 2 bases; nucleotides outside the gene matches: 0. The full variable domain, completed using reference TRBV18 and TRBJ2-5, is NAGVMQNPRHLVRRRGQEARLRCSPMKGHSHVYWYRQLPEEGLKFMVYLQKENIIDESGMPKERFSAEFPKEGPSILRIQQVVRGDSAAYFCASSPDRQETQYFGPGTRLLVL.

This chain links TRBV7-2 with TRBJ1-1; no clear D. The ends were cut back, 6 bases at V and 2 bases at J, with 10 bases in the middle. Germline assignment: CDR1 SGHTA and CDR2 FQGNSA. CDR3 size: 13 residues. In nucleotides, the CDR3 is TGTGCCAGCAGTTCCACATTCAACACTGAAGCTTTCTTT. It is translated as CASSSTFNTEAFF. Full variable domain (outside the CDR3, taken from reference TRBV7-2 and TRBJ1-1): GAGVSQSPSNKVTEKGKDVELRCDPISGHTALYWYRQSLGQGLEFLIYFQGNSAPDKSGLPSDRFSAERTGGSVSTLTIQRTQQEDSAVYLCASSSTFNTEAFFGQGTRLTVV.

Here the CDR3 DNA reads TGTGCCACCAGCAGTACTAAGAACTATGGCTACACCTTC. It translates to CATSSTKNYGYTF. V usage is TRBV15 and J usage is TRBJ1-2; D gene ambiguous. The length of the CDR3 is 13 residues. CDR1 is LNHNV and CDR2 is YYDKDF in the germline V gene (reference sequence). Trimming took off 3 bases at V and 2 bases at J, with 7 bases between the two ends. Variable domain in full (rest from reference TRBV15 and TRBJ1-2): DAMVIQNPRYQVTQFGKPVTLSCSQTLNHNVMYWYQQKSSQAPKLLFHYYDKDFNNEADTPDNFQSRRPNTSFCFLDIRSPGLGDTAMYLCATSSTKNYGYTFGSGTRLTVV.

The DNA of the CDR3 is TGTGCCAGCTCCACGGACAGGGAGATTGGCTACGAGCAGTACTTC. The encoded protein is CASSTDREIGYEQYF. The chain combines TRBV18 with TRBJ2-7; 8 bases are shared with TRBD1. The CDR3 covers 15 residues. The germline CDR1 and CDR2 sequences are KGHSH and LQKENI. V gave up 6 bases and J gave up 3 bases; unmatched junction bases: 10.

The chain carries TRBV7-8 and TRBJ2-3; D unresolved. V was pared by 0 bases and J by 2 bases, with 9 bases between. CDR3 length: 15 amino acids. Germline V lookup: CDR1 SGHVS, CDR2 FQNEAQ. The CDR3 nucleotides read TGTGCCAGCAGCTTAGCGCACTACGTCACAGATACGCAGTATTTT. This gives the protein CASSLAHYVTDTQYF.

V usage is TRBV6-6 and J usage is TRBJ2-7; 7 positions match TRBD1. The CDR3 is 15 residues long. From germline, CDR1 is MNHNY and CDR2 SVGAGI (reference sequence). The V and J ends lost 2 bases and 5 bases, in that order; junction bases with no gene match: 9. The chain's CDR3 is CASSYPTGLGHEQYF. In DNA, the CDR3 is TGTGCCAGCAGTTACCCGACAGGGCTCGGTCACGAGCAGTACTTC.

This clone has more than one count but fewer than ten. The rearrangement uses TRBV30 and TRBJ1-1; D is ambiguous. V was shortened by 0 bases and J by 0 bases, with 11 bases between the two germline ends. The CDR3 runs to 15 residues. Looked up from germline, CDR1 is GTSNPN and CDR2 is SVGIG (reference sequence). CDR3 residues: CAWSVRGLMNTEAFF. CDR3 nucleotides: TGTGCCTGGAGTGTACGAGGACTCATGAACACTGAAGCTTTCTTT. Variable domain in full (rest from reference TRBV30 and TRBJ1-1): SQTIHQWPATLVQPVGSPLSLECTVEGTSNPNLYWYRQAAGRGLQLLFYSVGIGQISSEVPQNLSASRPQDRQFILSSKKLLLSDSGFYLCAWSVRGLMNTEAFFGQGTRLTVV.

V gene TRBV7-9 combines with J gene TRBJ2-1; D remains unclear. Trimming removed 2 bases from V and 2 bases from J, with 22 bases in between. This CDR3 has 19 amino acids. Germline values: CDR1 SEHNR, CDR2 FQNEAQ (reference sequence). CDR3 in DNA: TGTGCCAGCAGCTTACGCACCCAAATTCCTTGGAGTACCTACAATGAGCAGTTCTTC. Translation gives CASSLRTQIPWSTYNEQFF. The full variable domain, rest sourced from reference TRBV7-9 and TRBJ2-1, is DTGVSQNPRHKITKRGQNVTFRCDPISEHNRLYWYRQTLGQGPEFLTYFQNEAQLEKSRLLSDRFSAERPKGSFSTLEIQRTEQGDSAMYLCASSLRTQIPWSTYNEQFFGPGTRLTVL.

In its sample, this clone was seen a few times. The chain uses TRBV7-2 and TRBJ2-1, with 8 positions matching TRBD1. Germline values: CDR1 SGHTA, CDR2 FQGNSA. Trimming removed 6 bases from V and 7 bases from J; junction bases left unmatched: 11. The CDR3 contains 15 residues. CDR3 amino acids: CASRVSRGHYNEQFF. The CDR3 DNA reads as TGTGCCAGCAGGGTGAGCAGGGGGCATTATAATGAGCAGTTCTTC.

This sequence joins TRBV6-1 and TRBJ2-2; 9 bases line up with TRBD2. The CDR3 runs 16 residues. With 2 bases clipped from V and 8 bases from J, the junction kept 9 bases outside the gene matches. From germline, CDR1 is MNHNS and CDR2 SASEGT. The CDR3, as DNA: TGTGCCAGCAGTGAAAGTGCGGGGGGGCAGAGTGGGGAGCTGTTTTTT. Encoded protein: CASSESAGGQSGELFF.

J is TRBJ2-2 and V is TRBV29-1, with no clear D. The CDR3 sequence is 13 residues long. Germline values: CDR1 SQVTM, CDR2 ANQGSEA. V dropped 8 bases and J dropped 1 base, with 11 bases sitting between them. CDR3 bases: TGCAGCTCACTTGATGTGAACACCGGGGAGCTGTTTTTT. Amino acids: CSSLDVNTGELFF.

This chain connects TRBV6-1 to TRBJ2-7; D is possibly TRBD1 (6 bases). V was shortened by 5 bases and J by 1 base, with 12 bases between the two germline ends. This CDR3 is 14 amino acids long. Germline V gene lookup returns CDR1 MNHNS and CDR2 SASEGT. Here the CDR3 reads CASSPTTGSYEQYF. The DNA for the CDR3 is TGTGCCAGCAGTCCTACGACAGGATCCTACGAGCAGTACTTC.

CDR3 sequence reads: CAWGLGQGLAFF. CDR3 nucleotide sequence: TGTGCCTGGGGTTTGGGACAGGGATTAGCGTTTTTT. This chain connects TRBV30 to TRBJ1-4, with 9 bases fitting TRBD1. The germline V gene encodes CDR1 GTSNPN and CDR2 SVGIG (reference sequence). The CDR3 length is 12 residues. V trimming: 5 bases; J trimming: 16 bases; junction bases outside the gene matches: 11.

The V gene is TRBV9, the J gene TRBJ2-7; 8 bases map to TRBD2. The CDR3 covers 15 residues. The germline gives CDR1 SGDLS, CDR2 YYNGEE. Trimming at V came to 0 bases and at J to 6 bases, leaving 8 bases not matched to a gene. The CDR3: CASSVGSGGGGEQYF. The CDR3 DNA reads TGTGCCAGCAGCGTAGGGTCCGGGGGGGGTGGCGAGCAGTACTTC.

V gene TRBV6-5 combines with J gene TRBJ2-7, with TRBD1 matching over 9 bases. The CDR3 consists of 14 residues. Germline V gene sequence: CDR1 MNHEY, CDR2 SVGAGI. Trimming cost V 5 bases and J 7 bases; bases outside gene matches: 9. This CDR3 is CASSPGQGLREQYF. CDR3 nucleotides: TGTGCCAGCAGTCCGGGACAGGGTCTTCGAGAGCAGTACTTC.

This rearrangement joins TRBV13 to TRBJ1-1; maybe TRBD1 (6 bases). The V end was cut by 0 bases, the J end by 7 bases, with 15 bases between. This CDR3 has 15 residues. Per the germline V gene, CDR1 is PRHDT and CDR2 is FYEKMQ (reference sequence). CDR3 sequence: CASSLGPAGDGEAFF. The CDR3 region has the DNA TGTGCCAGCAGCTTAGGCCCGGCAGGGGATGGTGAAGCTTTCTTT.

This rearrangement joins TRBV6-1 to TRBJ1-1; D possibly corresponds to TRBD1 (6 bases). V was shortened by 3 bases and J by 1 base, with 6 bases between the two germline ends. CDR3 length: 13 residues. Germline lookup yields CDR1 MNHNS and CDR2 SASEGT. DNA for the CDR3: TGTGCCAGCAGTGAGGGGGCGAACACTGAAGCTTTCTTT. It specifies CASSEGANTEAFF.

In nucleotides, the CDR3 is TGTGCCAGCAGCTCAGGAGGACAGGACTTCGGCTACACCTTC. This gives the protein CASSSGGQDFGYTF. V is TRBV7-2 and J is TRBJ1-2; 7 bases fit TRBD1. This CDR3 spans 14 amino acids. Unmatched junction bases numbered 10, after V lost 4 bases and J lost 8 bases. CDR1 SGHTA and CDR2 FQGNSA come from the germline V gene.

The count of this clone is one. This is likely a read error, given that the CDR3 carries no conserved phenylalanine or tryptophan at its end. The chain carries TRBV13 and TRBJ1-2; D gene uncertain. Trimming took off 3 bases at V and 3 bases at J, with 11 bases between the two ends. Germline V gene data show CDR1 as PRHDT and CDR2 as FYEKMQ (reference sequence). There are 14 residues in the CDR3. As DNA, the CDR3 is TGTGCCAGCAGCTTGGAGGGTCGGGACTATGGCTACACCCTC. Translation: CASSLEGRDYGYTL.